The clone carrying this TCR beta chain showed up just a few times. Its antigen is not known. This CDR3 region has 14 residues. Germline-derived CDR1 and CDR2 are DFQATT and SNEGSKA (reference sequence). V lost 3 bases, J lost 7 bases, and 13 bases lay in between. TCRdb processed the reads anew with MiXCR; each CDR3 protein has one entry. The sample includes about 340,000 distinct CDR3 sequences, approximately 32% seen only once; the top ten take 20%. This sample is drawn from a study of T cell repertoires in cytomegalovirus infection. Study background: An indication of both CMV infection and matching HLA type came from public TCR beta signatures. General study points: Accumulated public TCR beta family frequency recognized individuals carrying CMV together with the relevant HLA. There were HLA-C-restricted CMV-specific TCR beta clonotypes dominating the ex vivo response.

The chain combines TRBV20-1 with TRBJ1-6; weak D call: TRBD1 (5 bases). Sequences were derived from cultured PBMCs, sampled from culture after CMV antigen stimulation. The TCR was taken from a human donor in good health (CMV status not recorded). Some clones in this sample may be carry-over from other donors' samples. CDR3 loop: CSASRDLSNSPLHF. In nucleotides, the CDR3 is TGCAGTGCTAGTAGGGACCTAAGCAATTCACCCCTCCACTTT.